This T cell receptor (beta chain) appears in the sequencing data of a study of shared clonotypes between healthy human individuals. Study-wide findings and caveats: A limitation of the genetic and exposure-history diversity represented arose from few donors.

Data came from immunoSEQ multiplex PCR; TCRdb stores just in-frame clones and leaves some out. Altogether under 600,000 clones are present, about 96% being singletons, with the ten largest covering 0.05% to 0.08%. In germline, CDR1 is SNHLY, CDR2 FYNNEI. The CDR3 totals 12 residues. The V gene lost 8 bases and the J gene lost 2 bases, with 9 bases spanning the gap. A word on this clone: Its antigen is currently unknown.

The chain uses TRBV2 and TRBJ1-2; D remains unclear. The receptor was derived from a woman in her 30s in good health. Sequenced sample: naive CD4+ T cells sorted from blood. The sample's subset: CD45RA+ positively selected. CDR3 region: CASLGLNYGYTF. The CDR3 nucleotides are TGTGCCAGCCTTGGTTTAAACTATGGCTACACCTTC.